The clone carrying this T cell receptor (beta chain) was observed at least ten times. The data were taken from a study of T cell repertoires in cytomegalovirus infection. Germline V gives CDR1 SGHVS, CDR2 FQNEAQ. J was trimmed by 4 bases and V by 4 bases; bases with no gene match: 8. CDR3 size: 15 residues. TCRdb reanalysed the reads using MiXCR and keeps one entry per CDR3 protein. The table records 290,000 or so distinct CDR3 sequences, roughly 23% of them present only once. The sample consisted of PBMCs. The chain links TRBV7-8 to TRBJ2-5; 8 positions match TRBD2. The sequence came from a human donor in good health (CMV status not recorded). Some clones in this sample may be carry-over from other donors' samples. CDR3 region: CASSSNSGKGETQYF. The CDR3 bases are TGTGCCAGCAGCTCGAATAGCGGGAAGGGAGAGACCCAGTACTTC. The full variable domain, with the rest looked up from reference TRBV7-8 and TRBJ2-5, is GAGVSQSPRYKVAKRGQDVALRCDPISGHVSLFWYQQALGQGPEFLTYFQNEAQLDKSGLPSDRFFAERPEGSVSTLKIQRTQQEDSAVYLCASSSNSGKGETQYFGPGTRLLVL.